This TCR beta chain was captured in a study of early T cells in non-severe SARS-CoV-2 infection. Across the whole study: Sequencing targeted bulk RNA from unsorted whole blood, leaving chains unpaired.

General study points: Anti-spike CD8 specificities were favored by VDJdb matching, whose results missed private and CD4 specificities.

Unique molecular identifiers tagged individual cDNA molecules. TCRdb called the 5' RACE reads again in MiXCR, with one record for every CDR3 protein. The sample contains 45,000 to 60,000 distinct CDR3 sequences, about 7.7% of which appear only once. CDR1 is DFQATT and CDR2 is SNEGSKA in the germline V gene (reference sequence). This CDR3 has 15 amino acids. Trimming took off 6 bases at V and 12 bases at J, with 26 bases between the two ends. This clonotype came up many times. Its antigen remains unknown. The TCR was taken from an adult who was a healthcare worker with PCR-confirmed SARS-CoV-2 infection or an uninfected control (not recorded which). The gene calls are TRBV20-1 and TRBJ1-4; TRBD1 is a possible D gene (6 bases). Sequenced input: whole blood. The CDR3 region has the DNA TGCAGTGCCCCCGCCGGGGGACACCGGGGGTACGAACTGTTTTTT. It is translated as CSAPAGGHRGYELFF.